This T cell receptor beta chain was recorded in a study of shared clonotypes between healthy human individuals. Across the study: The donors, a couple of women and three men, were aged 18 to 49.

Splitting of each subset's genomic DNA was done evenly across several immunoSEQ plates. Sequencing used immunoSEQ multiplex PCR; TCRdb keeps in-frame clones, though not all of them. This table holds hundreds of thousands of clones, approximately 95% found once. Overall study results and limits: Sampling covered blood only; tissue repertoires likely differ.

The naive CD8 subset, CD45RO-negative cells positively selected for CCR7, excluded terminally differentiated effector memory CD45RA+ cells. Trimming left V 7 bases short and J 6 bases short, with 18 bases between. CDR1 is MNHNY, CDR2 SVGAGI, per germline (reference sequence). CDR3 size: 14 residues. Details on this clone: The antigen remains unidentified.

Sequencing was performed on naive CD8+ T cells sorted from blood. This TCR came from a woman younger than 45 in good health. This chain connects TRBV6-6 to TRBJ1-2, with D tentatively TRBD1 (6 bases). As DNA, the CDR3 is TGTGCCAGCACCCTTGAGGGGGAATCAAATGGCTACACCTTC. Encoded protein: CASTLEGESNGYTF.